These T cell receptor beta chains were read from a single sample in a study of T cells in Graves' hyperthyroidism and ophthalmopathy. TCRdb independently ran MiXCR on the multiplex PCR reads; one entry per CDR3 protein. Among approximately 510,000 distinct CDR3 sequences listed, around 21% were seen once. Material: blood. These receptors originate from a young man with Graves' hyperthyroidism. Both conserved end residues are part of each CDR3. Fields, in order: V gene, J gene, D gene, clone size, CDR3 DNA, CDR3 protein. A D gene is named only where the DNA matches it firmly. The size entry is marked missing in some rows and otherwise reads once, few, many or a size class.

V gene: TRBV12-3/TRBV12-4; J gene: TRBJ2-5; D gene: -; clone size: many; CDR3 DNA: TGTGCCAGCAGCAATCGGGACTCGAAGAAGGGGAACTTC; CDR3 protein: CASSNRDSKKGNF
V gene: TRBV7-8; J gene: TRBJ1-1; D gene: -; clone size: -; CDR3 DNA: TGTGCCAGCAGCTTAAGTAGTGTCAGCAAGAACACTGAAGCTTTCTTT; CDR3 protein: CASSLSSVSKNTEAFF
V gene: TRBV4-1; J gene: TRBJ1-5; D gene: -; clone size: many; CDR3 DNA: TGCGCCAGCAGCCAAGGTAGGACAAGCAATCAGCCCCAGCATTTT; CDR3 protein: CASSQGRTSNQPQHF
V gene: TRBV13; J gene: TRBJ1-1; D gene: TRBD1; clone size: few; CDR3 DNA: TGTGCCAGCAGCGCCGGGACAGGGCTCCTGAACACTGAAGCTTTCTTT; CDR3 protein: CASSAGTGLLNTEAFF
V gene: TRBV28; J gene: TRBJ2-2; D gene: -; clone size: many; CDR3 DNA: TGTGCCAGCAGCTCCTCCGGACTCAACACCGGGGAGCTGTTTTTT; CDR3 protein: CASSSSGLNTGELFF
V gene: TRBV12-3/TRBV12-4; J gene: TRBJ2-7; D gene: TRBD1; clone size: -; CDR3 DNA: TGTGCCAGCAGTTGGACCGGGACAGGTCAGATCGAGCAGTACTTC; CDR3 protein: CASSWTGTGQIEQYF
V gene: TRBV24-1; J gene: TRBJ2-5; D gene: -; clone size: -; CDR3 DNA: TGTGCCACCAGTGATTTGGACACGAAATACCAAGAGACCCAGTACTTC; CDR3 protein: CATSDLDTKYQETQYF
V gene: TRBV28; J gene: TRBJ1-5; D gene: -; clone size: few; CDR3 DNA: TGTGCCAGCAGTAAACAGGGAGAGAGCAATCAGCCCCAGCATTTT; CDR3 protein: CASSKQGESNQPQHF
V gene: TRBV12-3/TRBV12-4; J gene: TRBJ1-2; D gene: -; clone size: many; CDR3 DNA: TGTGCCAGCAGTTTATCGGCGAGCGGGAGCTACTATGGCTACACCTTC; CDR3 protein: CASSLSASGSYYGYTF
V gene: TRBV6-2/TRBV6-3; J gene: TRBJ2-5; D gene: TRBD2; clone size: -; CDR3 DNA: TGTGCCAGCACCCCCGCGGGAGGGGGGGAGACCCAGTACTTC; CDR3 protein: CASTPAGGGETQYF